A single sample gave rise to the 28 T cell receptor beta chains below, sequenced in a study of blood T cells in healthy people across ages. Primers used in a second PCR of about 7 to 12 cycles were a sample-barcoded 5' primer and a J-beta primer mix. Each CDR3 protein is one row after TCRdb ran MiXCR on the 5' RACE reads. The profile covers hundreds of thousands of distinct CDR3 sequences, with approximately 49% appearing a single time and roughly 30% taken by the ten largest. The sample was blood. The receptors were sampled from an older woman in good health.

V usage is TRBV9 and J usage is TRBJ2-2, with 7 bases fitting TRBD2. V shed 4 bases and J 7 bases; nucleotides not matched to a gene: 13. CDR1 is SGDLS and CDR2 is YYNGEE in the germline V gene. This CDR3 has 16 residues. The CDR3 region has the DNA TGTGCCAGCAGCACAGTAGGGGCGACTAGCCTCGGGGAGCTGTTTTTT. Translated, it gives CASSTVGATSLGELFF. The full variable domain, with the rest looked up from reference TRBV9 and TRBJ2-2, is DSGVTQTPKHLITATGQRVTLRCSPRSGDLSVYWYQQSLDQGLQFLIQYYNGEERAKGNILERFSAQQFPDLHSELNLSSLELGDSALYFCASSTVGATSLGELFFGEGSRLTVL.

The table lists this clonotype with a few counts. The V and J genes are TRBV2 and TRBJ1-2, with D unresolved. This CDR3 comprises 11 residues. Trimming took 8 bases from V and 8 from J, leaving 12 bases between them. Per the germline V gene, CDR1 is SNHLY and CDR2 is FYNNEI. The CDR3 spells CASARTGGYTF. Written as DNA, the CDR3 is TGTGCCAGCGCCCGGACGGGCGGCTACACCTTC.

This clonotype was detected a few times. J is TRBJ2-1 and V is TRBV29-1, with 8 bases aligning to TRBD1. CDR1 and CDR2 (germline): SQVTM, ANQGSEA. Unmatched junction bases numbered 4, after V lost 6 bases and J lost 3 bases. The length of the CDR3 is 13 residues. The CDR3 nucleotides are TGCAGCGTCTTCGGGACAGGCTACAATGAGCAGTTCTTC. Translated, it gives CSVFGTGYNEQFF.

About this clonotype: The junction does not match germline at one end; this may be a read error. V is TRBV20-1 and J is TRBJ2-4, with 9 bases fitting TRBD2. The CDR3 length is 15 residues. Germline CDR1 is DFQATT and CDR2 is SNEGSKA (reference sequence). The CDR3 nucleotides are TGCAGTGCTAGAGTTAGCGGGGGAGCCCAAAACATTCAGTACTTC. It specifies CSARVSGGAQNIQYF.

The V gene is TRBV3-1, the J gene TRBJ2-3; TRBD2 agrees at 10 bases. Trimming removed 5 bases from V and 2 bases from J; junction bases left unmatched: 7. Germline loops: CDR1 LGHDT, CDR2 YNNKEL (reference sequence). This CDR3 has 16 residues. The CDR3 sequence: CASSVLGTSATDTQYF. The CDR3 DNA reads TGTGCCAGCAGCGTCCTCGGGACTAGCGCCACAGATACGCAGTATTTT.

This clonotype was counted once. The CDR3 is CASSPQSGEGSPLHF. Here the CDR3 DNA reads TGTGCCAGCTCACCACAATCAGGGGAAGGTTCACCCCTCCACTTT. This chain connects TRBV18 to TRBJ1-6, with a possible D match to TRBD1 (6 bases). Germline V gene sequence: CDR1 KGHSH, CDR2 LQKENI. There are 15 residues in the CDR3. The ends were cut back, 1 base at V and 9 bases at J, with 13 bases in the middle. The full variable domain, its missing parts supplied by reference TRBV18 and TRBJ1-6, is NAGVMQNPRHLVRRRGQEARLRCSPMKGHSHVYWYRQLPEEGLKFMVYLQKENIIDESGMPKERFSAEFPKEGPSILRIQQVVRGDSAAYFCASSPQSGEGSPLHFGNGTRLTVT.

In its sample, this clonotype was seen many times. J is TRBJ2-1 and V is TRBV7-3, with D possibly being TRBD1 or TRBD2 (5 bases each). The J call may be faulty, since TRBJ2-7 better matches the DNA end. The V gene's germline CDR1 is SGHTA and CDR2 FQGTGA. CDR3 size: 15 residues. CDR3 DNA sequence: TGTGCCAGCAGCTTATTCGGGGCCTCCTACAATGAGCAGTACTTC. This gives the protein CASSLFGASYNEQYF.

The chain uses TRBV2 and TRBJ1-6; perhaps TRBD1 as D (6 bases). The V gene's germline CDR1 is SNHLY and CDR2 FYNNEI. Trimming stripped 0 bases from V and 7 bases from J, with 13 bases between. This CDR3 has 16 residues. The CDR3 reads CASSEAGGTVNSPLHF. The CDR3 DNA follows: TGTGCCAGCAGTGAAGCGGGGGGCACGGTGAATTCACCCCTCCACTTT.

A note on this clonotype: A single base separates this from a much larger clone, so it may be a read error. The J gene is TRBJ2-7, the V gene TRBV6-2 or TRBV6-3; D may be TRBD1 or TRBD2 (7 bases each). The V and J ends lost 5 bases and 5 bases respectively, with 16 bases between them. This CDR3 contains 14 residues. Germline values: CDR1 MNHEY, CDR2 SVGEGT. CDR3 in DNA: TGTGCCAGCAGTAGAAGAGCGGGACAGAACGAGCAGTACTTC. Its protein product is CASSRRAGQNEQYF.

The chain combines TRBV19 with TRBJ2-4; TRBD2 is a possible D gene (5 bases). V lost 5 bases, J lost 7 bases, and 12 bases lay in between. Germline lookup yields CDR1 LNHDA and CDR2 SQIVND (reference sequence). The CDR3 runs 13 residues. The CDR3 DNA sequence: TGTGCCAGTAGTGAGGGCTTCACCAACATTCAGTACTTC. Translation gives CASSEGFTNIQYF.

This clonotype was observed a few times. The V call is TRBV7-2, the J call TRBJ2-1, with D perhaps being TRBD1 or TRBD2 (5 bases each). CDR3 length: 13 amino acids. V was pared by 5 bases and J by 8 bases, with 13 bases between. CDR1 is SGHTA, CDR2 FQGNSA, per germline. The CDR3 region is CASSPRTGHEQFF. DNA for the CDR3: TGTGCCAGCAGCCCAAGGACGGGACATGAGCAGTTCTTC.

The rearrangement links TRBV7-2 to TRBJ2-6, with D perhaps TRBD1 or TRBD2 (6 bases each). Germline loops: CDR1 SGHTA, CDR2 FQGNSA. Trimming pared 5 bases from V and 0 bases from J, leaving 14 bases between. This CDR3 region has 17 residues. CDR3 bases: TGTGCCAGCAGCCCCAATGGAGGGGGCTCTGGGGCCAACGTCCTGACTTTC. Residues: CASSPNGGGSGANVLTF.

The chain's CDR3 is CSVVSIGTDKLAKNIQYF. Here the CDR3 DNA reads TGCAGCGTCGTATCGATTGGGACAGACAAACTAGCCAAAAACATTCAGTACTTC. The chain employs TRBV29-1 and TRBJ2-4; 7 bases agree with TRBD1. CDR3 length equals 18 residues. Germline CDR1 is SQVTM and CDR2 is ANQGSEA. Trimming cost V 6 bases and J 0 bases; bases outside gene matches: 17. The whole variable domain, remainder taken from reference TRBV29-1 and TRBJ2-4, is SAVISQKPSRDICQRGTSLTIQCQVDSQVTMMFWYRQQPGQSLTLIATANQGSEATYESGFVIDKFPISRPNLTFSTLTVSNMSPEDSSIYLCSVVSIGTDKLAKNIQYFGAGTRLSVL.

V gene TRBV7-8 combines with J gene TRBJ2-7; tentative D call: TRBD2 (6 bases). CDR1 SGHVS and CDR2 FQNEAQ come from the germline V gene. The CDR3 loop spans 15 amino acids. The V end was cut by 5 bases, the J end by 7 bases, with 21 bases between. The CDR3 sequence is CASSLTSYSYNEQYF. In DNA form, the CDR3 reads TGTGCCAGCAGCCTAACTAGCTACTCCTACAATGAGCAGTACTTC.

This clonotype was counted between two and nine times. The chain couples TRBV7-2 to TRBJ1-1; D unresolved. CDR1 SGHTA and CDR2 FQGNSA come from the germline V gene. Trimming took 4 bases from V and 8 from J, leaving 14 bases between them. The length of the CDR3 is 13 residues. Here the CDR3 DNA reads TGTGCCAGCAGCTCGCAGCCCGGAGGGGAAGCTTTCTTT. Protein product: CASSSQPGGEAFF.

CDR3 nucleotides: TGTGCCACCAGTGACGCTCAACTAGCCAAAAACATTCAGTACTTC. It yields the protein CATSDAQLAKNIQYF. The chain employs TRBV24-1 and TRBJ2-4, with D hard to call. CDR1 KGHDR and CDR2 SFDVKD come from the germline V gene. This CDR3 region has 15 residues. Deletions cut 4 bases from V and 0 bases from J, with 9 bases between.

The CDR3 protein is CSEIREGLGTEAFF. DNA of the CDR3: TGCAGTGAAATAAGGGAGGGTTTGGGGACTGAAGCTTTCTTT. The chain links TRBV20-1 to TRBJ1-1; D is unclear. Trimming removed 7 bases from V and 5 bases from J, with 20 bases in between. This CDR3 comprises 14 residues. Germline-derived CDR1 and CDR2 are DFQATT and SNEGSKA (reference sequence).

This chain connects TRBV30 to TRBJ2-1; no clear D. The CDR3 consists of 12 residues. Germline CDR1 GTSNPN, CDR2 SVGIG (reference sequence). The V gene lost 1 base and the J gene lost 7 bases, with 8 bases spanning the gap. DNA of the CDR3: TGTGCCTGGAGTGAGCAGATAAATGAGCAGTTCTTC. The encoded protein is CAWSEQINEQFF.

This chain connects TRBV6-4 to TRBJ2-7; 16 bases agree with TRBD2. V was pared by 6 bases and J by 6 bases, with 8 bases of the junction left unmatched. The V gene's germline CDR1 is MRHNA and CDR2 SNTAGT. There are 16 residues in the CDR3. The CDR3, as DNA: TGTGCCAGCAGACCGGGACTAGCGGGAGGGCCGCTCGAGCAGTACTTC. As protein: CASRPGLAGGPLEQYF.

The sample holds many counts of this clonotype. The chain uses TRBV7-9 and TRBJ2-7; 11 bases align to TRBD1. V lost 5 bases, J lost 3 bases, and 3 bases stayed unmatched. Looked up from germline, CDR1 is SEHNR and CDR2 is FQNEAQ (reference sequence). The length of the CDR3 is 14 residues. The CDR3 sequence is CASSLGQGVYEQYF. The CDR3 coding sequence is TGTGCCAGCAGCCTGGGACAGGGGGTCTACGAGCAGTACTTC.

This clonotype was seen a few times. This sequence joins TRBV4-3 and TRBJ1-1; TRBD1 agrees at 8 bases. CDR1 and CDR2 from the germline V gene are LGHNA and YSLEER. The length of the CDR3 is 14 residues. Trimming removed 4 bases from V and 4 bases from J; junction bases left unmatched: 5. The CDR3 protein is CASSRGQGFTEAFF. The CDR3 DNA follows: TGCGCCAGCAGCCGCGGACAGGGATTCACTGAAGCTTTCTTT.

The chain recombines TRBV7-2 with TRBJ1-2, with D perhaps TRBD1 (6 bases). V gave up 1 base and J gave up 8 bases, with 17 bases separating them. The CDR3 spans 15 residues. Germline lookup yields CDR1 SGHTA and CDR2 FQGNSA. The CDR3 region is CASSLEGWQGNGYTF. The CDR3 DNA sequence: TGTGCCAGCAGCTTAGAAGGTTGGCAGGGGAACGGCTACACCTTC.

This clonotype has just a few counts. This sequence joins TRBV12-3 or TRBV12-4 and TRBJ2-1; D is uncertain. With 6 bases removed from V and 5 bases from J, the gap between germline ends came to 8 bases. There are 12 residues in the CDR3. CDR3 DNA: TGTGCCAGCAGCCCGAAAAACAATGAGCAGTTCTTC. Protein: CASSPKNNEQFF.

A remark on this clonotype: A much larger clonotype is one base distant, so this may be a read error. The CDR3 region is CSADRQGTDTQYF. The CDR3 DNA reads TGCAGTGCTGATCGACAGGGCACAGATACGCAGTATTTT. The chain has TRBV20-1 and TRBJ2-3; tentatively, D is TRBD1 (6 bases). The CDR3 contains 13 residues. The germline gives CDR1 DFQATT, CDR2 SNEGSKA (reference sequence). V lost 5 bases and J lost 1, with 10 bases in between.

The chain recombines TRBV5-1 with TRBJ1-6; 8 bases align to TRBD1. This CDR3 spans 16 amino acids. Per the germline V gene, CDR1 is SGHRS and CDR2 is YFSETQ. The junction had 8 bases not matched to a gene; V was cut back by 3 bases and J by 6 bases. CDR3 bases: TGCGCCAGCAGCTGGACTTGGACAGGGCCTAATTCACCCCTCCACTTT. Its protein product is CASSWTWTGPNSPLHF.

V gene TRBV6-1 combines with J gene TRBJ2-7; 10 positions match TRBD1. The CDR3 loop spans 15 amino acids. Germline assignment: CDR1 MNHNS and CDR2 SASEGT. The V segment lost 3 bases and the J segment 1 base; nucleotides outside the gene matches: 3. The CDR3 loop reads CASSEGTGDSYEQYF. For the CDR3, the DNA is TGTGCCAGCAGTGAGGGGACAGGGGATTCCTACGAGCAGTACTTC.

The chain uses TRBV6-5 and TRBJ1-2; 7 nucleotides line up with TRBD1. The CDR3 has 15 amino acids. With V trimmed by 7 bases and J by 1 base, 9 bases remained unmatched. The germline V gene encodes CDR1 MNHEY and CDR2 SVGAGI. CDR3 in DNA: TGTGCCAGCACCAACCGGGACAGTATTAACTATGGCTACACCTTC. Its protein product is CASTNRDSINYGYTF.

V is TRBV7-3 and J is TRBJ2-1; D perhaps matches TRBD2 (5 bases). In germline, CDR1 is SGHTA, CDR2 FQGTGA. With 4 bases removed from V and 5 bases from J, the gap between germline ends came to 27 bases. The CDR3 spans 19 residues. This CDR3 is CASSSTRTSGRRTDNEQFF. The CDR3 DNA follows: TGTGCCAGCAGCTCCACCAGGACCAGCGGACGGAGGACTGACAATGAGCAGTTCTTC.